This TCR beta chain was captured by sequencing in a study of shared clonotypes between healthy human individuals. Generated by immunoSEQ multiplex PCR, the TCRdb table keeps only in-frame clones and is missing some. The table has some 600,000 clones, roughly 96% seen once. The CDR3 has 17 residues. Trimming removed 1 base from V and 13 bases from J; junction bases left unmatched: 20. Germline V gene sequence: CDR1 LGHNT, CDR2 FRNRAP. Naive CD8 cells comprised CD45RO-negative, CCR7-positively selected cells, excluding terminally differentiated effector memory CD45RA+ cells. This rearrangement joins TRBV12-5 to TRBJ1-1; 8 positions match TRBD1. Sample: naive CD8+ T cells sorted from blood. This clonotype was sampled from a woman aged 25 to 45 in good health. CDR3 bases: TGTGCTAGTGGTTTGGGGCTCCCCCGGGGATCGGGACAGGAGGGTTTCTTT. Encoded protein: CASGLGLPRGSGQEGFF.